This section outlines one T cell receptor (beta chain) sequence together with its context. The same CDR3 is also encoded by other DNA sequences in this sample. These data come from a study of blood T cell repertoires in COVID-19. Study-level background: Material from acute and convalescent COVID-19 was sourced from the United States, Italy and Spain.

The protocol was immunoSEQ multiplex PCR, while the TCRdb copy is restricted to in-frame clones and leaves out a portion. The sample holds around 360,000 clones, approximately 87% seen once. Sequencing was done on a sample of peripheral blood. This receptor was identified in a woman in her twenties or thirties with COVID-19, enrolled during active disease.

The DNA for the CDR3 is TGTGCCAGCAGTGTGCGGGGTGAGACCCAGTACTTC. Protein sequence: CASSVRGETQYF. The chain uses TRBV2 and TRBJ2-5; possibly TRBD2 for D (6 bases). The V end was cut by 4 bases, the J end by 5 bases, with 8 bases between. Per the germline V gene, CDR1 is SNHLY and CDR2 is FYNNEI. The CDR3 runs to 12 residues. The full variable domain, its missing parts supplied by reference TRBV2 and TRBJ2-5, is EPEVTQTPSHQVTQMGQEVILRCVPISNHLYFYWYRQILGQKVEFLVSFYNNEISEKSEIFDDQFSVERPDGSNFTLKIRSTKLEDSAMYFCASSVRGETQYFGPGTRLLVL.